The 31 T cell receptor beta chains below all came from one sample that was sequenced in a study of T cell clones after liver transplantation. Method: immunoSEQ multiplex PCR; TCRdb's copy keeps in-frame clones and lacks some. The sample records about 72,000 clones, about 92% being singletons. The sample here was CD4+ T cells from blood, taken before liver transplant. The source is a human donor who received a liver transplant.

The V call is TRBV23-1, the J call TRBJ2-7; possibly TRBD2 for D (6 bases). TRBV23-1 is filed as an ORF, its function uncertain. This CDR3 spans 11 amino acids. The DNA of the CDR3 is TGCCGGGAAGGTGGCGGGGCCGAGCAGTACTTC. Its protein product is CREGGGAEQYF.

The genes are TRBV5-1 and TRBJ2-1, with a possible D match to TRBD2 (6 bases). Germline V CDR1 and CDR2: SGHRS, YFSETQ. This CDR3 has 13 residues. V lost 4 bases and J 6 bases, leaving 11 bases between the germline ends. This CDR3 is CASSTGLFNEQFF. CDR3 bases: TGCGCCAGCAGCACGGGACTTTTCAATGAGCAGTTCTTC.

This chain joins TRBV12-5 and TRBJ2-7; D uncertain. The V gene's germline CDR1 is LGHNT and CDR2 FRNRAP. CDR3 size: 16 residues. V gave up 6 bases and J gave up 0 bases, with 18 bases separating them. CDR3 sequence: CASGRGPIADSYEQYF. DNA for the CDR3: TGTGCTAGTGGGCGAGGCCCCATTGCGGACTCCTACGAGCAGTACTTC.

With regard to this clone: The sample holds other DNA sequences that translate to the same CDR3. The chain uses TRBV11-2 and TRBJ2-3; D ambiguous. Germline CDR1 is SGHAT and CDR2 is FQNNGV. This CDR3 spans 14 amino acids. The V gene lost 0 bases and the J gene lost 1 base, with 5 bases spanning the gap. The CDR3 protein is CASSLDRGTDTQYF. The DNA for the CDR3 is TGTGCCAGCAGCTTAGATCGTGGCACAGATACGCAGTATTTT.

This clone was detected once. V and J are TRBV19 and TRBJ1-3, with 7 nucleotides matching TRBD1. The CDR3 totals 14 residues. The junction had 4 bases not matched to a gene; V was cut back by 6 bases and J by 2 bases. From germline, CDR1 is LNHDA and CDR2 SQIVND (reference sequence). For the CDR3, the DNA is TGTGCCAGTAGACGCCAGGGGGCTGGAAACACCATATATTTT. This sequence encodes CASRRQGAGNTIYF.

The chain employs TRBV19 and TRBJ1-5; the match to TRBD1 covers 9 bases. Germline-derived CDR1 and CDR2 are LNHDA and SQIVND (reference sequence). After removal of 9 bases from V and 7 bases from J, the junction contained 10 bases not matched to a gene. The CDR3 is 14 amino acids. DNA for the CDR3: TGTGCCAGCGAAAGGGACAGGGTTGACCAGCCCCAGCATTTT. Translating it yields CASERDRVDQPQHF.

The chain carries TRBV5-1 and TRBJ1-1, with 9 bases that match TRBD1. The trim removed 5 bases at V and 1 base at J, leaving 6 bases unmatched. Germline-derived CDR1 and CDR2 are SGHRS and YFSETQ. The CDR3 consists of 15 residues. The CDR3 region has the DNA TGCGCCAGCAGGCCACCGGGACAGGGGAACACTGAAGCTTTCTTT. Translation gives CASRPPGQGNTEAFF.

The gene calls are TRBV11-3 and TRBJ2-7; D may correspond to TRBD1 or TRBD2 (6 bases each). Germline values: CDR1 SGHNT, CDR2 YENEEA. This CDR3 has 15 residues. V shed 1 base and J shed 0 bases, with 10 bases lying between them. The CDR3 sequence is CASSLGGGNSYEQYF. The CDR3 DNA follows: TGTGCCAGCAGCTTAGGAGGGGGGAACTCCTACGAGCAGTACTTC.

This clone was counted only a few times. V is TRBV4-3 and J is TRBJ2-4; maybe TRBD1 (5 bases). This CDR3 is 16 amino acids long. Trimming removed 0 bases from V and 6 bases from J, with 15 bases in between. Germline V lookup: CDR1 LGHNA, CDR2 YSLEER. The CDR3 DNA is TGCGCCAGCAGCCAAGAATGGGGCCAGGCGTTAAACATTCAGTACTTC. This encodes CASSQEWGQALNIQYF.

This clone has only one observation. This chain connects TRBV15 to TRBJ1-2; D is unresolved. Germline CDR1 reads LNHNV; CDR2 reads YYDKDF (reference sequence). CDR3 size: 12 residues. V was clipped by 5 bases and J by 2 bases, with 6 bases between them. CDR3 sequence (DNA): TGTGCCACCAGCGGAAAGAACTATGGCTACACCTTC. It codes for CATSGKNYGYTF.

The chain links TRBV11-2 to TRBJ2-7; 8 bases align to TRBD1. The junction had 2 bases not matched to a gene; V was cut back by 1 base and J by 0 bases. The CDR3 length is 15 residues. Germline CDR1 reads SGHAT; CDR2 reads FQNNGV. The CDR3: CASSLGQGSSYEQYF. The CDR3 bases are TGTGCCAGCAGCTTAGGACAGGGGAGCTCCTACGAGCAGTACTTC.

This rearrangement joins TRBV5-1 to TRBJ2-3; D not certain. V lost 6 bases and J 0 bases, leaving 8 bases between the germline ends. This CDR3 spans 13 amino acids. Looked up from germline, CDR1 is SGHRS and CDR2 is YFSETQ. For the CDR3, the DNA is TGCGCCAGCACCGAGGACAGCACAGATACGCAGTATTTT. It yields the protein CASTEDSTDTQYF.

The chain links TRBV30 to TRBJ1-4; TRBD1 matches at 9 bases. CDR1 GTSNPN and CDR2 SVGIG come from the germline V gene (reference sequence). The CDR3 loop spans 13 amino acids. Germline trimming cut 3 bases from V and 8 bases from J; bases unmatched to any gene: 4. The chain's CDR3 is CAWSRDRDEKLFF. In nucleotides, the CDR3 is TGTGCCTGGAGCCGGGACAGGGACGAAAAACTGTTTTTT.

The rearrangement links TRBV9 to TRBJ1-1; 9 bases fit TRBD1. The CDR3 spans 14 residues. Germline trimming cut 2 bases from V and 2 bases from J; bases unmatched to any gene: 1. Germline V gene sequence: CDR1 SGDLS, CDR2 YYNGEE. The CDR3 sequence is CASSVGQGNTEAFF. CDR3 bases: TGTGCCAGCAGCGTGGGACAGGGTAACACTGAAGCTTTCTTT.

CDR3 region: CASSVSTGELFF. DNA of the CDR3: TGTGCCAGCAGCGTTAGTACCGGGGAGCTGTTTTTT. The gene calls are TRBV7-2 and TRBJ2-2; D ambiguous. From germline, CDR1 is SGHTA and CDR2 FQGNSA. The CDR3 runs to 12 residues. V lost 5 bases and J lost 5, with 6 bases in between.

The chain couples TRBV5-6 to TRBJ1-1; D remains ambiguous. Germline V gene data show CDR1 as SGHDT and CDR2 as YYEEEE. This CDR3 is built from 15 residues. V was shortened by 3 bases and J by 1 base, with 13 bases between the two germline ends. The CDR3 loop is CASSSYHGRNTEAFF. CDR3 in DNA: TGTGCCAGCAGCTCATATCACGGACGGAACACTGAAGCTTTCTTT.

CDR3 loop: CASSLGAPGSGTDTQYF. The CDR3 coding sequence is TGTGCCAGCAGTTTAGGGGCCCCCGGGAGCGGCACAGATACGCAGTATTTT. The genes are TRBV28 and TRBJ2-3; TRBD2 is a possible D gene (6 bases). Germline CDR1 is MDHEN and CDR2 is SYDVKM. The CDR3 totals 17 residues. Trimming removed 2 bases at V and 1 base at J, with 16 bases between.

The chain uses TRBV9 and TRBJ2-3; 9 nucleotides align to TRBD2. This CDR3 comprises 19 residues. After removal of 2 bases from V and 4 bases from J, the junction contained 17 bases not matched to a gene. Per the germline V gene, CDR1 is SGDLS and CDR2 is YYNGEE. CDR3 in DNA: TGTGCCAGCAGCGTGCTAGGGTCGAGTAGCGGGAGAGGAGCAGATACGCAGTATTTT. As protein: CASSVLGSSSGRGADTQYF. Based on the CDR3 plus reference TRBV9 and TRBJ2-3, the full variable domain is DSGVTQTPKHLITATGQRVTLRCSPRSGDLSVYWYQQSLDQGLQFLIQYYNGEERAKGNILERFSAQQFPDLHSELNLSSLELGDSALYFCASSVLGSSSGRGADTQYFGPGTRLTVL.

CDR3 sequence reads: CASSLPGARGRYEQYF. The CDR3 DNA follows: TGTGCCAGCAGCTTACCGGGGGCGCGGGGGAGATACGAGCAGTACTTC. The rearrangement links TRBV7-2 to TRBJ2-7; maybe TRBD2 (7 bases). CDR3 length equals 16 residues. CDR1 and CDR2 (germline): SGHTA, FQGNSA. Trimming removed 2 bases from V and 4 bases from J, with 18 bases in between.

This sequence joins TRBV27 and TRBJ1-1, with D maybe TRBD1 (5 bases). This CDR3 comprises 17 residues. CDR1 MNHEY and CDR2 SMNVEV come from the germline V gene (reference sequence). Trimming stripped 4 bases from V and 7 bases from J, with 25 bases between. CDR3 nucleotide sequence: TGTGCCAGCAGTTCCTGGGCGGGTTCGGGGGGGGTCCATGAAGCTTTCTTT. This codes for CASSSWAGSGGVHEAFF.

The chain is built from TRBV4-2 and TRBJ1-1, with D unclear. The CDR3 totals 14 residues. Germline V gene data show CDR1 as LGHNA and CDR2 as YNFKEQ. Trimming pared 0 bases from V and 5 bases from J, leaving 10 bases between. The DNA for the CDR3 is TGTGCCAGCAGCCAAGAGGACGGGAGAACTGAAGCTTTCTTT. Amino acids: CASSQEDGRTEAFF.

In its sample, this clone was seen once. The rearrangement joins TRBV29-1 to TRBJ1-2; D might be TRBD1 (5 bases). V lost 3 bases to trimming and J lost 0 bases, with 11 bases between them. In germline, CDR1 is SQVTM, CDR2 ANQGSEA. The CDR3 sequence is 14 residues long. The CDR3 sequence is CSVDWGPPNYGYTF. In nucleotides, the CDR3 is TGCAGCGTTGATTGGGGACCCCCTAACTATGGCTACACCTTC.

This chain joins TRBV28 and TRBJ2-7; 9 bases are a match to TRBD2. The junction had 4 bases not matched to a gene; V was cut back by 8 bases and J by 5 bases. The CDR3 totals 12 residues. The germline CDR1 and CDR2 sequences are MDHEN and SYDVKM. CDR3 sequence: CASGSGSHEQYF. DNA for the CDR3: TGTGCCAGCGGTAGCGGGAGCCACGAGCAGTACTTC.

The chain couples TRBV6-5 to TRBJ2-7; 14 positions match TRBD2. Per germline, CDR1 MNHEY and CDR2 SVGAGI. The CDR3 covers 15 residues. V was pared by 4 bases and J by 5 bases, with 4 bases of the junction left unmatched. CDR3 nucleotides: TGTGCCAGCAGTTGGGGGACTAGCGGGAGCAACGAGCAGTACTTC. Protein: CASSWGTSGSNEQYF.

The J gene is TRBJ1-3, the V gene TRBV6-1; D is unresolved. This CDR3 is 12 amino acids long. V gave up 6 bases and J gave up 3 bases, with 6 bases separating them. Germline CDR1 is MNHNS and CDR2 is SASEGT. The CDR3 loop reads CASSPIGNTIYF. Here the CDR3 DNA reads TGTGCCAGCAGCCCGATTGGAAACACCATATATTTT.

This chain links TRBV7-9 with TRBJ2-7; the D is unclear. Germline CDR1 and CDR2: SEHNR and FQNEAQ (reference sequence). Trimming removed 6 bases at V and 8 bases at J, with 14 bases between. The CDR3 is 12 residues long. CDR3 sequence: CASSRTGQQQYF. Here the CDR3 DNA reads TGTGCCAGCAGTCGAACCGGTCAGCAGCAGTACTTC.

V usage is TRBV11-3 and J usage is TRBJ2-1, with TRBD2 matching 7 bases. CDR1 and CDR2 (germline): SGHNT, YENEEA. V dropped 4 bases and J dropped 6; count of bases not matched to a gene: 6. This CDR3 has 14 residues. DNA of the CDR3: TGTGCCAGCAGCTGGGGACTATCGGGCAATGAGCAGTTCTTC. This encodes CASSWGLSGNEQFF.

This clone was recorded only once. The rearrangement links TRBV27 to TRBJ2-5; D is possibly TRBD1 (6 bases). Trimming removed 2 bases at V and 3 bases at J, with 10 bases between. The germline CDR1 and CDR2 sequences are MNHEY and SMNVEV (reference sequence). The CDR3 is 14 amino acids. CDR3 residues: CASSLNRAEETQYF. The DNA of the CDR3 is TGTGCCAGCAGTTTAAACAGGGCTGAAGAGACCCAGTACTTC.

This chain connects TRBV9 to TRBJ2-1, with D possibly being TRBD1 (6 bases). The V gene lost 0 bases and the J gene lost 4 bases, with 11 bases spanning the gap. Germline CDR1 SGDLS, CDR2 YYNGEE. CDR3 size: 15 residues. CDR3 residues: CASSVEGVRYNEQFF. As DNA, the CDR3 is TGTGCCAGCAGCGTAGAGGGGGTTAGGTACAATGAGCAGTTCTTC.

This sequence joins TRBV6-5 and TRBJ2-7, with a tentative D call TRBD1 (6 bases). V lost 5 bases, J lost 0 bases, and 14 bases lay in between. CDR3 length: 15 residues. Germline V gene lookup returns CDR1 MNHEY and CDR2 SVGAGI. The CDR3 bases are TGTGCCAGCAGTACAGGGTCCTCTTTCTCCTACGAGCAGTACTTC. Translating gives CASSTGSSFSYEQYF.

The chain combines TRBV7-3 with TRBJ2-7, with a weak D call TRBD2 (6 bases). The CDR3 covers 14 residues. V was cut by 5 bases and J by 3 bases, with 14 bases left in between. The germline gives CDR1 SGHTA, CDR2 FQGTGA. DNA of the CDR3: TGTGCCAGCAGCCCCGCGGGACTTGGCTACGAGCAGTACTTC. It is translated as CASSPAGLGYEQYF.